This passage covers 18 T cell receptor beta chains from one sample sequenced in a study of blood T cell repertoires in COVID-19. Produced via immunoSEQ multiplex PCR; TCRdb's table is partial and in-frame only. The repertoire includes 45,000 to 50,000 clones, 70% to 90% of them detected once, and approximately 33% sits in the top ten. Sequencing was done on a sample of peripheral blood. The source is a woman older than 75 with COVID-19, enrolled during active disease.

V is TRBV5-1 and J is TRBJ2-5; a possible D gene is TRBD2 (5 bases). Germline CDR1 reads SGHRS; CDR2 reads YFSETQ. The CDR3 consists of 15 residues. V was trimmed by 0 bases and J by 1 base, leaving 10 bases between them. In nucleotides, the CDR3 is TGCGCCAGCAGCTTGGACGGACTGGGCCAAGAGACCCAGTACTTC. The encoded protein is CASSLDGLGQETQYF.

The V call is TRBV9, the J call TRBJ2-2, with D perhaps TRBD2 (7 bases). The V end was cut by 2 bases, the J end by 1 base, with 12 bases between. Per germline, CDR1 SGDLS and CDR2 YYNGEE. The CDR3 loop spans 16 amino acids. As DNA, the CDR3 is TGTGCCAGCAGCGTCCCTAGGGGGGGGAACACCGGGGAGCTGTTTTTT. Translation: CASSVPRGGNTGELFF.

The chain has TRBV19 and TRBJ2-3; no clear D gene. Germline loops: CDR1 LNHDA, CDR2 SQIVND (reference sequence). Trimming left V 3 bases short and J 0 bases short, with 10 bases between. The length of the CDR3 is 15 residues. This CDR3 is CASSMWRSSTDTQYF. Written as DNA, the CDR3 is TGTGCCAGTAGTATGTGGAGATCTAGCACAGATACGCAGTATTTT.

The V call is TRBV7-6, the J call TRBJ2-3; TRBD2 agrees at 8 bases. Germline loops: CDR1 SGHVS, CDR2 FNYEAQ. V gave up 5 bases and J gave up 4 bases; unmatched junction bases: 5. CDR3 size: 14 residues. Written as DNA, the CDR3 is TGTGCCAGCAGCCCAGGACTAGCCTCAGATACGCAGTATTTT. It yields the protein CASSPGLASDTQYF. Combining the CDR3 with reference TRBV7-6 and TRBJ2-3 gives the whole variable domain GAGVSQSPRYKVTKRGQDVALRCDPISGHVSLYWYRQALGQGPEFLTYFNYEAQQDKSGLPNDRFSAERPEGSISTLTIQRTEQRDSAMYRCASSPGLASDTQYFGPGTRLTVL.

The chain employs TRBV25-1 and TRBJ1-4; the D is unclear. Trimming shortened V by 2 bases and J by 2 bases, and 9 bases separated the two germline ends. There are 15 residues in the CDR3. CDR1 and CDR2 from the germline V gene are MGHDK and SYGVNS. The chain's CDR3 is CASSEPRGTNEKLFF. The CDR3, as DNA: TGTGCCAGCAGTGAACCTCGAGGGACTAATGAAAAACTGTTTTTT.

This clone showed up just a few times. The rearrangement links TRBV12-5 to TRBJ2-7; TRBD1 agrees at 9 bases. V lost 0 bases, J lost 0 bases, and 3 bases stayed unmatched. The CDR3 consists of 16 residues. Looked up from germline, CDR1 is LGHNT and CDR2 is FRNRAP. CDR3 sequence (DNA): TGTGCTAGTGGTTTGGTTAGGGGACAGGGCTCCTACGAGCAGTACTTC. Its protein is CASGLVRGQGSYEQYF.

The DNA of the CDR3 is TGTGCCAGCAGCCCGTCCGGGACAGAGCAGTTCTTC. Its translation: CASSPSGTEQFF. The rearrangement joins TRBV12-3 or TRBV12-4 to TRBJ2-1, with TRBD1 as a possible D gene (6 bases). The V end was cut by 6 bases, the J end by 10 bases, with 13 bases between. The length of the CDR3 is 12 residues.

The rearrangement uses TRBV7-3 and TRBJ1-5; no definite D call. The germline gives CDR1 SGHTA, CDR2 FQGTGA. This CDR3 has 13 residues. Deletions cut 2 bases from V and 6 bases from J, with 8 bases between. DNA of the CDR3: TGTGCCAGCAGCTTAGAGGCGAGTCAGCCCCAGCATTTT. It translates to CASSLEASQPQHF.

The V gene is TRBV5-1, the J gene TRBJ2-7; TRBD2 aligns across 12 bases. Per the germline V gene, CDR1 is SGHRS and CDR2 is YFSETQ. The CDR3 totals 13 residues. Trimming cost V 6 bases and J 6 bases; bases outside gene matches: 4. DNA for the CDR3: TGCGCCAGCAACCTAGCGGGAGGGGCCGAGCAGTACTTC. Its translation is CASNLAGGAEQYF.

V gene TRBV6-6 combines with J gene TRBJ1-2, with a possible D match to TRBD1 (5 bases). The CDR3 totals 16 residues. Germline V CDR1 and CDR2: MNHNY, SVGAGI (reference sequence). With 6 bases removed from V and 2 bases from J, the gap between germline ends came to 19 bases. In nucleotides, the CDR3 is TGTGCCAGCAGCCGGAGCGAGGGGCGGGGGAACTATGGCTACACCTTC. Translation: CASSRSEGRGNYGYTF.

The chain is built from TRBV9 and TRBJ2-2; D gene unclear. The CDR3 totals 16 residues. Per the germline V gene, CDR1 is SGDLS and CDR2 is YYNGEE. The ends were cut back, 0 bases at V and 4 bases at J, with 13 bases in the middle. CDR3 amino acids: CASSVDLTAATGELFF. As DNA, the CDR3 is TGTGCCAGCAGCGTAGATTTGACCGCGGCCACCGGGGAGCTGTTTTTT.

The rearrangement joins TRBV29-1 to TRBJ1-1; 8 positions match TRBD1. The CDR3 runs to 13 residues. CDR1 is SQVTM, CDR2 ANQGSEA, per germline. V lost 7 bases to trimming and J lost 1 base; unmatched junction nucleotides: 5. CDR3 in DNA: TGCAGCGCCTTGGGACAGGCGAACACTGAAGCTTTCTTT. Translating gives CSALGQANTEAFF.

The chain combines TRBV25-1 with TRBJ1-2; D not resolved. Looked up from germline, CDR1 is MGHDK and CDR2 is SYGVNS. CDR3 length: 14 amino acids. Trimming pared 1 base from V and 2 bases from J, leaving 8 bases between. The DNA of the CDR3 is TGTGCCAGCAGTGAATGGGCAGAAAACTATGGCTACACCTTC. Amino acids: CASSEWAENYGYTF.

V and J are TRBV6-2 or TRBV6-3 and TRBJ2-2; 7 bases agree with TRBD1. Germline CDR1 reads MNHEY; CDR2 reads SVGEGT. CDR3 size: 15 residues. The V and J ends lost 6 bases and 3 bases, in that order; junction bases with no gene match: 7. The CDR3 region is CASSPRTGYTGELFF. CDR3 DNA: TGTGCCAGCAGCCCAAGGACAGGCTACACCGGGGAGCTGTTTTTT.

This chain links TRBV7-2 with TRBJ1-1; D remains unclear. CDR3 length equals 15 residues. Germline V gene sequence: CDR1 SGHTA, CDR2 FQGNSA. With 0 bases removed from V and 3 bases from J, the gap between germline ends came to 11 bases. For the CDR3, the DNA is TGTGCCAGCAGCTTAGCCCGGACTCCCGACACTGAAGCTTTCTTT. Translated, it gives CASSLARTPDTEAFF. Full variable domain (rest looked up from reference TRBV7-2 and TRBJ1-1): GAGVSQSPSNKVTEKGKDVELRCDPISGHTALYWYRQSLGQGLEFLIYFQGNSAPDKSGLPSDRFSAERTGGSVSTLTIQRTQQEDSAVYLCASSLARTPDTEAFFGQGTRLTVV.

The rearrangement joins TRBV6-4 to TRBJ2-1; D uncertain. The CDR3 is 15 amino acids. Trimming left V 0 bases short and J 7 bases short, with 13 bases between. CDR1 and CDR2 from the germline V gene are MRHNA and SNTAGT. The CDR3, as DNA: TGTGCCAGCAGTGACTCCACCGGGTTTAGTAATGAGCAGTTCTTC. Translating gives CASSDSTGFSNEQFF.

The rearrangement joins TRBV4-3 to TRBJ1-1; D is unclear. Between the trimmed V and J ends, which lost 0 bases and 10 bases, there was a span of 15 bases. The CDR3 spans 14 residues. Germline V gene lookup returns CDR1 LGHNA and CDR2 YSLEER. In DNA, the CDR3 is TGCGCCAGCAGCCAAGATCATCGAGTCTCCGGAGCTTTCTTT. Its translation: CASSQDHRVSGAFF.

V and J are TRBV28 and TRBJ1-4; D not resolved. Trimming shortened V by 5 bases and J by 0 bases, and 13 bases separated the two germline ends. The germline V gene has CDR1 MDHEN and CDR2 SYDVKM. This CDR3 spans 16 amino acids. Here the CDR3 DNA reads TGTGCCAGCAGTGGGCCGCGGGGTCCAACTAATGAAAAACTGTTTTTT. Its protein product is CASSGPRGPTNEKLFF.